This is a list of T cell receptor beta chains from one sample in a study of blood T cell repertoires in COVID-19. Assay: immunoSEQ multiplex PCR; the TCRdb copy retains only in-frame clones and omits some. This table has some 370,000 clones, roughly 90% appearing once. Sequences were obtained from peripheral blood. The receptors originated from a middle-aged man with acute or convalescent COVID-19. CDR3s include the opening cysteine and the closing phenylalanine or tryptophan. D genes are given only for firm matches. Size is omitted from some rows. Given values are once, few, many or a class for expanded clones.

len | d_gene | abundance | j_gene | v_gene | CDR3nt | CDR3aa
14 | TRBD1 | - | TRBJ1-1 | TRBV27 | TGTGCCAGCAGTTTAAGGGACAGTCTTACTGAAGCTTTCTTT | CASSLRDSLTEAFF
16 | - | - | TRBJ1-3 | TRBV4-3 | TGCGCCAGCAGCCAAGATACGGTTTCCTCTGGAAACACCATATATTTT | CASSQDTVSSGNTIYF
13 | - | - | TRBJ1-2 | TRBV4-3 | TGCGCCAGCAGCCAAGATCGGGTTGACGGCTACACCTTC | CASSQDRVDGYTF
13 | - | - | TRBJ2-7 | TRBV12-3/TRBV12-4 | TGTGCCAGCAGTTTTTTCGGGAGTAGCGAGCAGTACTTC | CASSFFGSSEQYF
13 | TRBD2 | - | TRBJ2-7 | TRBV2 | TGTGCCAGCAGTGTAATAGCGGGCTACGAGCAGTACTTC | CASSVIAGYEQYF
15 | - | - | TRBJ1-4 | TRBV28 | TGTGCCAGCAGTGTCCGGACAGTCACGAATGAAAAACTGTTTTTT | CASSVRTVTNEKLFF
17 | TRBD1 | - | TRBJ1-1 | TRBV27 | TGTGCCAGCAGTTTACACAGGACAGGGGCTCTGAACACTGAAGCTTTCTTT | CASSLHRTGALNTEAFF
14 | - | - | TRBJ1-5 | TRBV6-1 | TGTGCCAGCAGTGAAACCCGCGGTAATCAGCCCCAGCATTTT | CASSETRGNQPQHF
17 | - | - | TRBJ2-7 | TRBV7-9 | TGTGCCAGCAGCTCCGCCTACAGGGCCGGAGCCTCCTACGAGCAGTACTTC | CASSSAYRAGASYEQYF
15 | TRBD1 | - | TRBJ2-1 | TRBV19 | TGTGCCAGTAGTATCCCGGGACAGAAATACAATGAGCAGTTCTTC | CASSIPGQKYNEQFF
16 | - | - | TRBJ1-2 | TRBV6-5 | TGTGCCAGCAGTTACTCGACTGGGGGCCCCAACTATGGCTACACCTTC | CASSYSTGGPNYGYTF
15 | TRBD1 | - | TRBJ1-2 | TRBV7-9 | TGTGCCAGCAGCTTACAGGGACAGCACCTCTATGGCTACACCTTC | CASSLQGQHLYGYTF
14 | - | - | TRBJ2-2 | TRBV2 | TGTGCCAGCAGTACTAGCTTTCTCTCCGGGGAGCTGTTTTTT | CASSTSFLSGELFF
14 | TRBD1 | - | TRBJ2-7 | TRBV28 | TGTGCCAGCAGTAGTGGACAGGGGATCTACGAGCAGTACTTC | CASSSGQGIYEQYF
17 | - | - | TRBJ1-3 | TRBV28 | TGTGCCAGCAGTTTTCGCACGGCGGCTGTTTGGGGAAACACCATATATTTT | CASSFRTAAVWGNTIYF
15 | - | - | TRBJ1-2 | TRBV6-1 | TGTGCCAGCAGTGAGGCAGGGGCGTTGGTCTATGGCTACACCTTC | CASSEAGALVYGYTF
14 | - | - | TRBJ2-3 | TRBV19 | TGTGCCACCAGGGGGGCCGGAGATACAGGTACGCAGTATTTT | CATRGAGDTGTQYF
15 | TRBD1 | - | TRBJ1-1 | TRBV25-1 | TGTGCCAGCCGACCGGGACAGGGGCGCCGGACTGAAGCTTTCTTT | CASRPGQGRRTEAFF
15 | - | - | TRBJ1-4 | TRBV7-2 | TGTGCCAGCAGCTTAGTAGTTGGTTCGGGTGAAAAACTGTTTTTT | CASSLVVGSGEKLFF
14 | - | few | TRBJ1-3 | TRBV4-1 | TGCGCCAGCAGCCAAGTTCAGGGGTGGGACACCATATATTTT | CASSQVQGWDTIYF
15 | TRBD2 | few | TRBJ2-1 | TRBV6-4 | TGTGCCAGCAGTGTAACTAGCGGGGGGGCCAATGAGCAGTTCTTC | CASSVTSGGANEQFF
14 | - | - | TRBJ2-7 | TRBV7-8 | TGTGCCAGCAGATTGAAATGGGGGGAAGGGGAGCAGTACTTC | CASRLKWGEGEQYF
13 | - | - | TRBJ1-4 | TRBV10-3 | TGTGCCATCAGTGAGAGTCGGAATGAAAAACTGTTTTTT | CAISESRNEKLFF
15 | TRBD1 | once | TRBJ2-7 | TRBV27 | TGTGCCAGCAGTTCTCCGGGACAGGGTGCTTACGAGCAGTACTTC | CASSSPGQGAYEQYF
15 | - | - | TRBJ2-2 | TRBV7-9 | TGTGCCAGCAGCTTAGTTTACAGAAACACCGGGGAGCTGTTTTTT | CASSLVYRNTGELFF
14 | TRBD1 | - | TRBJ1-2 | TRBV6-5 | TGTGCCAGCAGTCGGGACAGGGACAGCTATGGCTACACCTTC | CASSRDRDSYGYTF
15 | - | - | TRBJ1-4 | TRBV2 | TGTGCCAGCAGAATACAGGGCGTATCTAATGAAAAACTGTTTTTT | CASRIQGVSNEKLFF
15 | TRBD2 | once | TRBJ2-7 | TRBV19 | TGTGCCAGTAGCCATACCACGGGACTACCCTACGAGCAGTACTTC | CASSHTTGLPYEQYF
14 | - | - | TRBJ2-1 | TRBV2 | TGTGCCAGCACCTCACCCCACAACTACAATGAGCAGTTCTTC | CASTSPHNYNEQFF
16 | - | - | TRBJ2-7 | TRBV3-1/TRBV3-2 | TGTGCCAGCAGCCAAGGATATCTCCGCAGCTCCTACGAGCAGTACTTC | CASSQGYLRSSYEQYF
16 | TRBD1 | - | TRBJ1-2 | TRBV28 | TGTGCCAGCAGCCCCGGGGGGGACAGGGGGTACTATGGCTACACCTTC | CASSPGGDRGYYGYTF
14 | TRBD1 | - | TRBJ1-1 | TRBV30 | TGTGCCTGGAGTGTAGGGACAGCAAACACTGAAGCTTTCTTT | CAWSVGTANTEAFF
16 | TRBD1 | - | TRBJ2-1 | TRBV5-1 | TGCGCCAGCAGCAGGTCAGGGGGTAGCTCCTACAATGAGCAGTTCTTC | CASSRSGGSSYNEQFF
13 | - | - | TRBJ1-1 | TRBV6-5 | TGTGCCAGCAGTTATAAGGGAGGCACTGAAGCTTTCTTT | CASSYKGGTEAFF
15 | TRBD1 | once | TRBJ2-6 | TRBV27 | TGTGCCAGCAGTTACACAGGGGCTGGGGCCAACGTCCTGACTTTC | CASSYTGAGANVLTF
16 | TRBD1 | - | TRBJ2-1 | TRBV15 | TGTGCCACCAGGGCAATTCCTCCGGACAGGCTCAATGAGCAGTTCTTC | CATRAIPPDRLNEQFF
16 | TRBD1 | - | TRBJ2-3 | TRBV6-2/TRBV6-3 | TGTGCCAGCAGTTACGACCGGGACAGGGTCACAGATACGCAGTATTTT | CASSYDRDRVTDTQYF
16 | - | few | TRBJ1-2 | TRBV7-2 | TGTGCCAGCAGCCCCCAGAACGTCAGAAACAACTATGGCTACACCTTC | CASSPQNVRNNYGYTF
21 | - | once | TRBJ1-1 | TRBV21-1 | TGTGCCAGCAGCCGTGAAAGGGGACAGGGCGTCTCTTGGTGTATGAACACTGAAGCTTTCTTT | CASSRERGQGVSWCMNTEAFF
18 | - | - | TRBJ1-5 | TRBV27 | TGTGCCAGCAGTTTATCTTTTAGTGCAGGCCAAATCAATCAGCCCCAGCATTTT | CASSLSFSAGQINQPQHF
15 | - | - | TRBJ1-2 | TRBV7-3 | TGTGCCAGCAGCTTAAACGGAGGGACGGGCTATGGCTACACCTTC | CASSLNGGTGYGYTF
13 | - | - | TRBJ2-3 | TRBV24-1 | TGTGCCACCAGTGATGGGAGTACAGATACGCAGTATTTT | CATSDGSTDTQYF
17 | TRBD2 | few | TRBJ2-2 | TRBV4-2 | TGTGCCAGCAGCCAAGAGCCCAGCGGGAAGGACACCGGGGAGCTGTTTTTT | CASSQEPSGKDTGELFF
16 | TRBD1 | - | TRBJ1-4 | TRBV4-1 | TGCGCCAGCAGCCGGGGACAGGGGGCGTTGGATGAAAAACTGTTTTTT | CASSRGQGALDEKLFF
14 | - | - | TRBJ2-5 | TRBV11-2 | TGTGCCAGCAGCTTTGCAGGGGCGAAAGAGACCCAGTACTTC | CASSFAGAKETQYF
20 | TRBD2 | - | TRBJ2-2 | TRBV5-1 | TGCGCCAGCAGCTTGACCCGACTAGCGGGAGGGCCTCGAGGGACCGGGGAGCTGTTTTTT | CASSLTRLAGGPRGTGELFF
15 | - | - | TRBJ1-6 | TRBV27 | TGTGCCAGCAGTTCCCACGGACAGCGGAATTCACCCCTCCACTTT | CASSSHGQRNSPLHF
16 | - | - | TRBJ1-3 | TRBV4-1 | TGCGCCAGCAGCAATGGGGTAGGGGGAAGTGGGAACACCATATATTTT | CASSNGVGGSGNTIYF
12 | - | - | TRBJ1-5 | TRBV28 | TGTGCCGGCCGTAAAAGCAATCAGCCCCAGCATTTT | CAGRKSNQPQHF
14 | - | - | TRBJ2-7 | TRBV3-1/TRBV3-2 | TGTGCCAGCAGCCATCCAGGGGGAGGCCTTGAGCAGTACTTC | CASSHPGGGLEQYF
15 | TRBD1 | - | TRBJ1-4 | TRBV6-5 | TGTGCCAGCAGTTACGGACAGGGGTTGATTGAAAAACTGTTTTTT | CASSYGQGLIEKLFF
13 | TRBD1 | - | TRBJ1-4 | TRBV29-1 | TGCAGCGCCAATGGACAGGGCAACGAAAAACTGTTTTTT | CSANGQGNEKLFF
15 | TRBD2 | - | TRBJ2-7 | TRBV30 | TGTGCCTGGAGTACCCCGGGGGGGAGAGCCTACGAGCAGTACTTC | CAWSTPGGRAYEQYF
15 | TRBD1 | once | TRBJ1-4 | TRBV7-9 | TGTGCCAGCAGCGAAGGGCGACAGGGATATGAAAAACTGTTTTTT | CASSEGRQGYEKLFF
19 | TRBD2 | - | TRBJ2-3 | TRBV4-2 | TGTGCCAGCAGCTCACGACTAGCGGGGTCGCCTTATAGCACAGATACGCAGTATTTT | CASSSRLAGSPYSTDTQYF
14 | TRBD1 | few | TRBJ2-7 | TRBV27 | TGTGCCAGCAGTCCAGGGACAGGGGTTGGCGAGCAGTACTTC | CASSPGTGVGEQYF